This note documents a single T cell receptor beta chain sequence. Its specificity is unknown. The unexposed donors gave CD4+ T cells in about 2011-2019, prior to COVID-19. CD4+ T cells were isolated from the cells after more than nine days of culture. Sequenced by immunoSEQ multiplex PCR; TCRdb stores in-frame clones only, minus some. The sample yields roughly 25,000 clones, around three quarters seen once. The sample comes from a study of CD4 T cells in relation to SARS-CoV-2 and coronaviruses. The overall study: After 10 days of antigen culture, PBMC TCR beta CDR3s were sequenced. No peptide or an HIV-1 Nef peptide pool served as negative control.

Study conclusions and caveats: Samples before the pandemic and after infection were not matched within any donor.

CDR3 size: 14 residues. The trim removed 4 bases at V and 4 bases at J, leaving 5 bases unmatched. Germline assignment: CDR1 KGHDR and CDR2 SFDVKD. The genes are TRBV24-1 and TRBJ1-2, with 7 bases matching TRBD1. Sequenced input: CD4+ T cells from PBMCs, cultured in vitro. The TCR was taken from a human donor in good health. CDR3 DNA sequence: TGTGCCACCAGTGAAGAAAGACAGGGCTATGGCTACACCTTC. This encodes CATSEERQGYGYTF.